The clone carrying this T cell receptor (beta chain) has ten or more counts. These data originate in a study of tumor and adjacent non-tumor tissue in lung cancer. The library came from three nested PCR rounds adapted from ARM-PCR protocols. TCRdb re-derived calls from the multiplex PCR reads in MiXCR, one entry per CDR3 protein. The sample consists of some 78,000 distinct CDR3 sequences, 80% of them appearing once. No cell sorting was done before RNA was extracted from the tissue. Sequencing was performed on lung tumor tissue. The source of this sequence is a woman between 50 and 59 years old with non-small cell lung cancer.

CDR3 residues: CASRKTGGNTEAFF. DNA of the CDR3: TGTGCCAGCAGAAAGACAGGGGGCAACACTGAAGCTTTCTTT. V and J are TRBV12-3 or TRBV12-4 and TRBJ1-1; 10 positions agree with TRBD1. V lost 6 bases, J lost 2 bases, and 3 bases stayed unmatched. This CDR3 is 14 amino acids long.